This T cell receptor (beta chain) emerged from a study of blood T cell repertoires in COVID-19. Method: immunoSEQ multiplex PCR; TCRdb's copy keeps in-frame clones and lacks some. The sample contains 95,000 to 150,000 clones, around 81% of which appear only once. This clone was seen only a few times. The sample consisted of peripheral blood. The receptor was derived from a man younger than 45 with COVID-19, enrolled during active disease.

Here the CDR3 DNA reads TGCGCCAGCAGCCAAGATGGGGGGTTGAGAGAGCAGTTCTTC. Protein: CASSQDGGLREQFF. V usage is TRBV4-3 and J usage is TRBJ2-1; maybe TRBD2 (6 bases). The CDR3 spans 14 residues. Germline CDR1 LGHNA, CDR2 YSLEER. V shed 0 bases and J shed 10 bases, with 13 bases lying between them.